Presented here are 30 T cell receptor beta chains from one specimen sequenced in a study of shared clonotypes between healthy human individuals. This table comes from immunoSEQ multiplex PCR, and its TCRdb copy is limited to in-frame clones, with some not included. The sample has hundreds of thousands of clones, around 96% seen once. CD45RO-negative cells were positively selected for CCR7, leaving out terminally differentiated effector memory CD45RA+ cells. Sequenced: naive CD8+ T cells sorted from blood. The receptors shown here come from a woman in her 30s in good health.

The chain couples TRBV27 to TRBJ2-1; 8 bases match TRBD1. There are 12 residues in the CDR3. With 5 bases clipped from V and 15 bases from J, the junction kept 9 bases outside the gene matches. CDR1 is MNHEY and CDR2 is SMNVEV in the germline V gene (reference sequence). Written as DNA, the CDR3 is TGTGCCAGCAGTCCTCCGGACAGGGCGCCGTTCTTC. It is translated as CASSPPDRAPFF.

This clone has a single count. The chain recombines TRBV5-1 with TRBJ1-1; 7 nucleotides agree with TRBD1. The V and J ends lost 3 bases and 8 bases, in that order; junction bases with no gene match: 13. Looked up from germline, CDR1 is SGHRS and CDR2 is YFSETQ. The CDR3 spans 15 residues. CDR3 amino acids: CASSSAGTDVNEAFF. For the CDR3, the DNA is TGCGCCAGCAGCTCGGCCGGGACAGACGTAAACGAAGCTTTCTTT.

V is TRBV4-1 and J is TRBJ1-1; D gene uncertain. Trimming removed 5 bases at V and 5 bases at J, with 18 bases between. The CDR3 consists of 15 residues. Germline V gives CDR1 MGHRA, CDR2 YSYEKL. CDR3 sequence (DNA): TGCGCCAGCAGCAGGTGGGCGGTGGTTAATACTGAAGCTTTCTTT. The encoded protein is CASSRWAVVNTEAFF.

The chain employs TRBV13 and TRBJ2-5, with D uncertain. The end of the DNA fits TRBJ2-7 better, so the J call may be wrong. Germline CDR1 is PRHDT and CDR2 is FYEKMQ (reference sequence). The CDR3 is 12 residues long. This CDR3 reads CASSLEAYEQYF. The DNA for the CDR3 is TGTGCCAGCAGCTTAGAGGCCTACGAGCAGTACTTC.

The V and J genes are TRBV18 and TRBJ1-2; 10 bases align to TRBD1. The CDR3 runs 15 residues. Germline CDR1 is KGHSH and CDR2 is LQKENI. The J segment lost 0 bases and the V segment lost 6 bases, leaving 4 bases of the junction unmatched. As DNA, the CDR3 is TGTGCCAGCTCGACTGACAGGGGGCCTAACTATGGCTACACCTTC. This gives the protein CASSTDRGPNYGYTF.

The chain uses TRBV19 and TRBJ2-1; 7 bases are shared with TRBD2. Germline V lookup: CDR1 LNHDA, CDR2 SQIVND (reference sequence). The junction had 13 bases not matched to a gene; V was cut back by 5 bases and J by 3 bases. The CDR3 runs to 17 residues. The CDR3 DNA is TGTGCCAGTAGTTCTCTCATGGCGGGAGAGGTCTACAATGAGCAGTTCTTC. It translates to CASSSLMAGEVYNEQFF.

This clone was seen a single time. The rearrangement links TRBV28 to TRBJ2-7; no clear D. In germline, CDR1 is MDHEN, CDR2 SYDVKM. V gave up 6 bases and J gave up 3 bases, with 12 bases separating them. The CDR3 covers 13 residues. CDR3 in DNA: TGTGCCAGCAGCCTTACTGCTTACTACGAGCAGTACTTC. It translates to CASSLTAYYEQYF.

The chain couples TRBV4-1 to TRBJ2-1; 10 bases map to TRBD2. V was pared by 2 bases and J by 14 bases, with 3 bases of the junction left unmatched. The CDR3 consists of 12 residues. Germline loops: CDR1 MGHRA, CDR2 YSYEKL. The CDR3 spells CASSQLAGVEFF. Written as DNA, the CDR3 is TGCGCCAGCAGCCAACTAGCGGGGGTGGAGTTCTTC.

CDR3 in DNA: TGTGCCAGCACCCCACAGGGACATCCAAACTCAGATACGCAGTATTTT. Protein sequence: CASTPQGHPNSDTQYF. The rearrangement joins TRBV28 to TRBJ2-3; possibly TRBD1 for D (6 bases). The length of the CDR3 is 16 residues. V gave up 7 bases and J gave up 4 bases, with 21 bases separating them. Looked up from germline, CDR1 is MDHEN and CDR2 is SYDVKM. Looking up the rest from reference TRBV28 and TRBJ2-3 gives the full variable domain: DVKVTQSSRYLVKRTGEKVFLECVQDMDHENMFWYRQDPGLGLRLIYFSYDVKMKEKGDIPEGYSVSREKKERFSLILESASTNQTSMYLCASTPQGHPNSDTQYFGPGTRLTVL.

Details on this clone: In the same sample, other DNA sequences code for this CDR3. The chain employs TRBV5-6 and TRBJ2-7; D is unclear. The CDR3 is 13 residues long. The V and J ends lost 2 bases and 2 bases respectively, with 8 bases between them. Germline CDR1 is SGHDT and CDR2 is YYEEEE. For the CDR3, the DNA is TGTGCCAGCAGCTTAGGAAGAGCCTACGAGCAGTACTTC. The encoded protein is CASSLGRAYEQYF.

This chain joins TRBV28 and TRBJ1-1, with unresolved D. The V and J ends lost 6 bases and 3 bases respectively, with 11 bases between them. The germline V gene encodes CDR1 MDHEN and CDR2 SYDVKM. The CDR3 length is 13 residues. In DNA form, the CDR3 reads TGTGCCAGCAGCAACGACGGATACACTGAAGCTTTCTTT. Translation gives CASSNDGYTEAFF.

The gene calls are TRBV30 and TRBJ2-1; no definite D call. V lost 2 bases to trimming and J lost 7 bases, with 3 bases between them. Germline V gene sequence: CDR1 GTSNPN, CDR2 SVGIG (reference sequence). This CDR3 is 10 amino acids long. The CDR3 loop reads CAWSINEQFF. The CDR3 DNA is TGTGCCTGGAGTATTAATGAGCAGTTCTTC.

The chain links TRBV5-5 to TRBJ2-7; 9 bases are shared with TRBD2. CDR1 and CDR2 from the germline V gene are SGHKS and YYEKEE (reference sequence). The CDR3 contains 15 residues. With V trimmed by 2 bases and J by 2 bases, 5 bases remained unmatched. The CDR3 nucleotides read TGTGCCAGCAGCTTTGGCTTAGCGGGGGCCTACGAGCAGTACTTC. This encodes CASSFGLAGAYEQYF.

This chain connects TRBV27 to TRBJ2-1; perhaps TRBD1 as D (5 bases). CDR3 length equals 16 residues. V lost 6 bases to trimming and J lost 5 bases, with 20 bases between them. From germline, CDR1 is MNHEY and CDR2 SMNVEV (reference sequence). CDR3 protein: CASSTYSQGPHNEQFF. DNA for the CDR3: TGTGCCAGCAGCACCTATTCCCAGGGTCCCCACAATGAGCAGTTCTTC.

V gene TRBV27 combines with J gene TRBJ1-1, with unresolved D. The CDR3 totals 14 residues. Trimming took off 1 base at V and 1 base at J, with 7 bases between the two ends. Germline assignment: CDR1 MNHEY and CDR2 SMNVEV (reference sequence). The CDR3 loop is CASSLYSANTEAFF. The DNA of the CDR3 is TGTGCCAGCAGTTTATATTCGGCGAACACTGAAGCTTTCTTT.

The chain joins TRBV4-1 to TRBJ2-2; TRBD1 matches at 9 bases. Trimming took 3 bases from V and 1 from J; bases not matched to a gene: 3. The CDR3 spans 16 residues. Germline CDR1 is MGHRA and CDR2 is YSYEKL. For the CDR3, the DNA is TGCGCCAGCAGCCACCAGGGACAGGGGAACACCGGGGAGCTGTTTTTT. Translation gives CASSHQGQGNTGELFF.

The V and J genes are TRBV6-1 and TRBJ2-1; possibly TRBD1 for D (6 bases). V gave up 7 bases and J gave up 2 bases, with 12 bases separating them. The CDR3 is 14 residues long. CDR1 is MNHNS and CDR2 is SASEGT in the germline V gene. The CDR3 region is CASTGALTYNEQFF. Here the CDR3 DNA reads TGTGCCAGCACAGGGGCCTTAACCTACAATGAGCAGTTCTTC.

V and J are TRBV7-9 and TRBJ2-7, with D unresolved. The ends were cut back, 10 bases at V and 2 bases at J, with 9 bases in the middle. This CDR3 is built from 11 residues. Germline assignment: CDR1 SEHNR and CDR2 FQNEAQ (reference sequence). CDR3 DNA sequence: TGTGCCACCGAAGGAACCTACGAGCAGTACTTC. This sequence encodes CATEGTYEQYF.

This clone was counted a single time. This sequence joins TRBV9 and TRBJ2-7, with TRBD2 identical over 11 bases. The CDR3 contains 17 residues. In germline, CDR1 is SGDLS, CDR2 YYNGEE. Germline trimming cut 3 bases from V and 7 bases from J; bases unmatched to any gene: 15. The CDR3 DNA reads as TGTGCCAGCAGCGACCCTACCTGGGGACTAGCGGTCGTGGAGCAGTACTTC. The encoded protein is CASSDPTWGLAVVEQYF.

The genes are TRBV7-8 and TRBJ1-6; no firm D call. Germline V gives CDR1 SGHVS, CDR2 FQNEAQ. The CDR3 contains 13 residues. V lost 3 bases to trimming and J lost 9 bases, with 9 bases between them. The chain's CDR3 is CASSLGFGSPLHF. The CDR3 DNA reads TGTGCCAGCAGCTTGGGATTTGGTTCACCCCTCCACTTT. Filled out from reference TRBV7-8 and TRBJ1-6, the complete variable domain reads GAGVSQSPRYKVAKRGQDVALRCDPISGHVSLFWYQQALGQGPEFLTYFQNEAQLDKSGLPSDRFFAERPEGSVSTLKIQRTQQEDSAVYLCASSLGFGSPLHFGNGTRLTVT.

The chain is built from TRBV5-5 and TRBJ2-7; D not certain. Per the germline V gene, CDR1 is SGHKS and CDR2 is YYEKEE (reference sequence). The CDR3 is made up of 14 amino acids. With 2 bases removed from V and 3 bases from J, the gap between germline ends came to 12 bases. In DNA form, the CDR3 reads TGTGCCAGCAGCTTTCAGGACGGTTTCTACGAGCAGTACTTC. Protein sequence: CASSFQDGFYEQYF.

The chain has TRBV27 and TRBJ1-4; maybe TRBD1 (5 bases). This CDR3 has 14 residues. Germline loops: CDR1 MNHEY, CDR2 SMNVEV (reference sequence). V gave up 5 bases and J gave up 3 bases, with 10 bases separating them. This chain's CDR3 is CASSILGANEKLFF. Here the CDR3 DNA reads TGTGCCAGCAGTATCCTAGGGGCTAATGAAAAACTGTTTTTT.

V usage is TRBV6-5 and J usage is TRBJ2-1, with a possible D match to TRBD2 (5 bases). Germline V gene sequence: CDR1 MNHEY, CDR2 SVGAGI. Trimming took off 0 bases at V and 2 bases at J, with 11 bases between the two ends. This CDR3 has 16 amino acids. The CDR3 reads CASSYSLALTYNEQFF. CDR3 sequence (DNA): TGTGCCAGCAGTTACTCCTTAGCGTTAACCTACAATGAGCAGTTCTTC.

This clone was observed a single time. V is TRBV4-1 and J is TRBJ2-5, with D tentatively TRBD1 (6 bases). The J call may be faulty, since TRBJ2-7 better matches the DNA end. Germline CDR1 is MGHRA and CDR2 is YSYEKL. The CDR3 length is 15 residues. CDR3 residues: CASSQAMDSAYEQYF. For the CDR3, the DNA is TGCGCCAGCAGCCAAGCGATGGACAGCGCCTACGAGCAGTACTTC.

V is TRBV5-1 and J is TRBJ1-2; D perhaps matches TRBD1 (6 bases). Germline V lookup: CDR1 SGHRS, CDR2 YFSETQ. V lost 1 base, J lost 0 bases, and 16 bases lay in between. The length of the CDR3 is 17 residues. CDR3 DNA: TGCGCCAGCAGCTTGCGAGTTTCAGGGGAGGCTAACTATGGCTACACCTTC. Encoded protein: CASSLRVSGEANYGYTF.

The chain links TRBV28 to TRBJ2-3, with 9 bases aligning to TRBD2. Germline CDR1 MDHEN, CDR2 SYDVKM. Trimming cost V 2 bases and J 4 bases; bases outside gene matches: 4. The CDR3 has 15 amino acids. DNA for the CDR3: TGTGCCAGCAGTTTAATGTTAGCGGGAGCAGATACGCAGTATTTT. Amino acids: CASSLMLAGADTQYF.

The CDR3 sequence is CASSVGVGREQFF. In DNA, the CDR3 is TGTGCCAGCAGCGTGGGAGTAGGACGGGAGCAGTTCTTC. The chain couples TRBV9 to TRBJ2-1; D possibly corresponds to TRBD2 (5 bases). CDR3 length equals 13 residues. The germline V and J ends were trimmed by 2 bases and 10 bases, with 13 bases remaining between them. Germline V gene sequence: CDR1 SGDLS, CDR2 YYNGEE.

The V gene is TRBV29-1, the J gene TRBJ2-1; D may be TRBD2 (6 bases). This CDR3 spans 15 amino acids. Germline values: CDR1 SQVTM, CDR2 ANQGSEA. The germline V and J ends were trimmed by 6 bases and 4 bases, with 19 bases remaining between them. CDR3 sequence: CSVAGGEKRYNEQFF. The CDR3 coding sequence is TGCAGCGTCGCAGGCGGGGAGAAGAGGTACAATGAGCAGTTCTTC.

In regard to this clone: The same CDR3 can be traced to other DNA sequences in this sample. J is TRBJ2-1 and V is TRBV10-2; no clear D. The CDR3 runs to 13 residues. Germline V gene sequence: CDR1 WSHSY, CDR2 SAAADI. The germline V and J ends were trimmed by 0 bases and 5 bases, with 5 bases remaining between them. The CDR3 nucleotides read TGCGCCAGCAGTGAGTCCTCGCACAATGAGCAGTTCTTC. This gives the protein CASSESSHNEQFF.

The CDR3 is CASSLTSRDGNEQFF. In DNA form, the CDR3 reads TGCGCCAGCAGCCTGACTAGCCGTGACGGGAATGAGCAGTTCTTC. The V and J genes are TRBV4-1 and TRBJ2-1; 7 bases agree with TRBD2. This CDR3 comprises 15 residues. From germline, CDR1 is MGHRA and CDR2 YSYEKL. Losses at the gene ends were 4 bases for V and 7 bases for J; bases not matched to a gene: 10.